This TCR beta chain was obtained from a study of PD-1 blockade in classical Hodgkin lymphoma. Study observations and caveats: Lower baseline TCR diversity marked trial partial responders and progressors.

Relapse after autologous stem cell transplantation occurred in every patient, and brentuximab vedotin exposure varied. With respect to this clone: Its antigen is not identified.

Libraries were prepared by immunoSEQ multiplex PCR; TCRdb keeps only in-frame clonotypes and omits some of them. The sample lists about 37,000 clones; around nine tenths were seen once. J lost 4 bases, V lost 5 bases, and 5 bases had no gene match. The CDR3 length is 14 residues. Germline V gene lookup returns CDR1 MDHEN and CDR2 SYDVKM. The sequence came from a human donor with classical Hodgkin lymphoma. The sequencing here drew on peripheral blood mononuclear cells (PBMCs), taken before the second cycle of nivolumab. The rearrangement joins TRBV28 to TRBJ2-1, with 7 bases identical to TRBD2. CDR3 amino acids: CASSKGLEYNEQFF. The CDR3 region has the DNA TGTGCCAGCAGTAAAGGACTAGAGTACAATGAGCAGTTCTTC. Full variable domain (rest looked up from reference TRBV28 and TRBJ2-1): DVKVTQSSRYLVKRTGEKVFLECVQDMDHENMFWYRQDPGLGLRLIYFSYDVKMKEKGDIPEGYSVSREKKERFSLILESASTNQTSMYLCASSKGLEYNEQFFGPGTRLTVL.